This entry describes one TCR beta chain. The antigen remains undetermined. Other DNA sequences within the sample encode an identical CDR3. The data were taken from a study of cytomegalovirus exposure and HLA in healthy donors. Data came from immunoSEQ multiplex PCR; TCRdb stores just in-frame clones and leaves some out. The sample has some 160,000 clones; 88% are singletons. General study points: The study labeled 180 or so TCR beta chains cytomegalovirus-associated. Per published reports, the classifier diagnosed cytomegalovirus status with high specificity and sensitivity.

Material: PBMCs. This clonotype was sampled from a man aged 18 to 30 in good health and CMV-seronegative.

This CDR3 is CASSQTSGSGDTQYF. CDR3 sequence (DNA): TGCGCCAGCAGCCAAACTAGTGGTTCCGGGGATACGCAGTATTTT. The chain employs TRBV4-3 and TRBJ2-3, with D possibly matching TRBD2 (5 bases). V lost 2 bases and J 6 bases, leaving 15 bases between the germline ends. Germline V lookup: CDR1 LGHNA, CDR2 YSLEER. This CDR3 contains 15 residues.